This T cell receptor beta chain was identified during a study of blood T cell repertoires in COVID-19. Study as a whole: Samples taken during acute and convalescent COVID-19 were collected in the United States, Italy and Spain. The cDNA or gDNA used as material had been derived from T cells, B-cell-depleted T cells, or PBMCs.

Source study methods: By means of reference gene primer amplification, nucleated cell counts were estimated. Libraries were prepared by immunoSEQ multiplex PCR; TCRdb keeps only in-frame clonotypes and omits some of them. V, J and clone size were drawn from that table, and D and trimming were deduced from the DNA. The top ten clones hold 7.5% to 9% of a sample with 100,000 to 150,000 clones, roughly nine tenths of them seen once. The CDR3 is made up of 15 amino acids. Germline CDR1 is MNHEY and CDR2 is SVGAGI. V lost 6 bases to trimming and J lost 6 bases; unmatched junction nucleotides: 11. The sample was peripheral blood. The receptor's source is a man between 65 and 79 years old who had recovered from COVID-19. The chain combines TRBV6-5 with TRBJ2-3; 8 bases align to TRBD1. The CDR3 region is CASSLSGGAWDTQYF. The CDR3 bases are TGTGCCAGCAGCCTCTCAGGGGGCGCTTGGGATACGCAGTATTTT.